This TCR beta chain was profiled in a study of control samples from healthy donors and cancer patients. The data were produced by immunoSEQ multiplex PCR, yet TCRdb's version contains in-frame clones alone and is incomplete. The sample carries around 140,000 clones, roughly 94% recorded once. This CDR3 is 15 amino acids long. CDR1 is MNHEY and CDR2 is SVGAGI in the germline V gene. V lost 0 bases and J 2 bases, leaving 11 bases between the germline ends. This receptor was identified in a man between 35 and 55 years old in good health. Sequenced sample: blood. The genes are TRBV6-5 and TRBJ2-7; D not resolved. The CDR3 reads CASSYSRGRTYEQYF. CDR3 DNA: TGTGCCAGCAGTTACTCGAGAGGTAGGACCTACGAGCAGTACTTC.